This entry concerns a single TCR beta chain. Its target is not known. Using immunoSEQ multiplex PCR, the repertoire was profiled, and TCRdb retains in-frame clones only, with some absent. The sample has 2 million to 2.5 million clones, over 85% seen once. The sample comes from a study of shared clonotypes between healthy human individuals. Study-level results: Clonotypes that were shared across a few donors made up 4% to 6% of naive CD4 clonotypes. Donor clonotype sharing was expected to depend on sequencing depth.

V shed 9 bases and J 7 bases; nucleotides not matched to a gene: 11. This CDR3 contains 13 residues. Germline lookup yields CDR1 ENHRY and CDR2 SYGVKD. Specimen: naive CD4+ T cells from PBMCs. The subset: CD45RA+ positively selected. This chain uses TRBV10-3 with TRBJ1-2; 7 positions match TRBD1. This clonotype was obtained from a man younger than 35 in good health. Some clones in this sample may be carry-over from other donors' samples. The CDR3 is CAIWGQTDSGYTF. The CDR3 DNA follows: TGTGCCATATGGGGACAGACGGATAGTGGCTACACCTTC.